This T cell receptor (beta chain) was recovered during a study of regulatory T cells in long-lasting Graves disease. V lost 6 bases, J lost 3 bases, and 5 bases stayed unmatched. The CDR3 runs 14 residues. Germline V lookup: CDR1 SGHTA, CDR2 FQGTGA. This clonotype was recorded many times. According to the study, TCR beta libraries were built with iRepertoire HTBI primers and CDR3-region Arm-PCR. TCRdb re-derived calls from the multiplex PCR reads in MiXCR, one entry per CDR3 protein. This table has more than 400,000 distinct CDR3 sequences, 16% appearing once. As for time point: newly diagnosed GD, antithyroid drugs for less than 3 months. PBMCs were the source of the RNA used for TCR sequencing. These records were also assigned to another study, of T cells in Graves' hyperthyroidism and ophthalmopathy.

This TCR derives from a middle-aged man with Graves disease. Sequencing used peripheral blood mononuclear cells (PBMCs), obtained at new diagnosis, from a patient treated with antithyroid drugs. The chain carries TRBV7-3 and TRBJ2-3; 8 bases are shared with TRBD1. The CDR3 spells CASSSGTGTDTQYF. CDR3 nucleotides: TGTGCCAGCAGTTCTGGGACAGGTACAGATACGCAGTATTTT.